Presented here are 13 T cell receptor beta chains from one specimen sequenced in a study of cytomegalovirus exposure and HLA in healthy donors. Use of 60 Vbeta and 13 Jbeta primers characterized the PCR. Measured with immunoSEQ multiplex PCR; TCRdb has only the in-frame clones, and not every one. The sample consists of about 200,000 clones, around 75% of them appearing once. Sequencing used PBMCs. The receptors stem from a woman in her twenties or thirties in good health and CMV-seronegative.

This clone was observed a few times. CDR3 in amino acids: CATSKGQSNSPLHF. The CDR3 coding sequence is TGTGCCACCAGCAAGGGACAGAGCAATTCACCCCTCCACTTT. The rearrangement joins TRBV15 to TRBJ1-6; 7 bases are a match to TRBD1. The CDR3 contains 14 residues. Unmatched junction bases numbered 4, after V lost 4 bases and J lost 7 bases. Germline assignment: CDR1 LNHNV and CDR2 YYDKDF (reference sequence).

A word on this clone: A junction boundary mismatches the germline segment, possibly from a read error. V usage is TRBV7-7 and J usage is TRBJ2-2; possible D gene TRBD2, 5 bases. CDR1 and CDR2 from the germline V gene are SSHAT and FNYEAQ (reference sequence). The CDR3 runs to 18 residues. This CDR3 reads CASSLSPSGETNTGELFF. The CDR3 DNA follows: TGTGCTAGCAGCTTAAGCCCCAGCGGAGAAACGAACACCGGGGAGCTGTTTTTT.

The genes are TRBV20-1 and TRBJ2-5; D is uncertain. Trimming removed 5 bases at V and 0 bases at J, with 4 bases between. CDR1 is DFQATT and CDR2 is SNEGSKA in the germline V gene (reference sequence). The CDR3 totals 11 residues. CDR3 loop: CSAQNQETQYF. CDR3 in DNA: TGCAGTGCTCAGAACCAAGAGACCCAGTACTTC.

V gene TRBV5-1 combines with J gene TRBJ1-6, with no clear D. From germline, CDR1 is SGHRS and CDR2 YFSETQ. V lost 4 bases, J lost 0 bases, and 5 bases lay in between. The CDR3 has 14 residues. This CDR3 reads CASSTSSYNSPLHF. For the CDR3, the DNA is TGCGCCAGCAGCACAAGCTCCTATAATTCACCCCTCCACTTT.

CDR3 region: CACAGSYEQYF. CDR3 coding DNA: TGTGCCTGCGCCGGGAGCTACGAGCAGTACTTC. The chain couples TRBV2 to TRBJ2-7, with a weak D call TRBD2 (6 bases). The CDR3 consists of 11 residues. Germline CDR1 reads SNHLY; CDR2 reads FYNNEI. V dropped 11 bases and J dropped 3 bases, with 11 bases sitting between them. The full variable domain, with the rest looked up from reference TRBV2 and TRBJ2-7, is EPEVTQTPSHQVTQMGQEVILRCVPISNHLYFYWYRQILGQKVEFLVSFYNNEISEKSEIFDDQFSVERPDGSNFTLKIRSTKLEDSAMYFCACAGSYEQYFGPGTRLTVT.

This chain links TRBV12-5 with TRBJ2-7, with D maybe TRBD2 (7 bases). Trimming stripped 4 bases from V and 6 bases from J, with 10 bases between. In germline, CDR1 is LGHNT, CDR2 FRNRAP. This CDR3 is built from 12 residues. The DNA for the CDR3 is TGTGCTAGTGGTTGGGGGGGCGTCGAGCAGTACTTC. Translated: CASGWGGVEQYF.

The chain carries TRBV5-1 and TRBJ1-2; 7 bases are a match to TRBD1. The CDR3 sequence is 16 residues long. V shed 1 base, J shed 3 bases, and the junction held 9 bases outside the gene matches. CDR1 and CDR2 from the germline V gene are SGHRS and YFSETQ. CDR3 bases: TGCGCCAGCAGCTTGACATACAGGGGAAGGGACTATGGCTACACCTTC. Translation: CASSLTYRGRDYGYTF.

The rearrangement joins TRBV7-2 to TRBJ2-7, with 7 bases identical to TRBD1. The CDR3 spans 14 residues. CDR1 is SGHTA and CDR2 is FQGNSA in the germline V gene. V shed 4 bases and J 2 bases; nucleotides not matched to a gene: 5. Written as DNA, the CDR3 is TGTGCCAGCAGCTCGCCGGGACAGACCTACGAGCAGTACTTC. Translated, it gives CASSSPGQTYEQYF. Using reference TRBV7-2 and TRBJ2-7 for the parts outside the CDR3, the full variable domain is GAGVSQSPSNKVTEKGKDVELRCDPISGHTALYWYRQSLGQGLEFLIYFQGNSAPDKSGLPSDRFSAERTGGSVSTLTIQRTQQEDSAVYLCASSSPGQTYEQYFGPGTRLTVT.

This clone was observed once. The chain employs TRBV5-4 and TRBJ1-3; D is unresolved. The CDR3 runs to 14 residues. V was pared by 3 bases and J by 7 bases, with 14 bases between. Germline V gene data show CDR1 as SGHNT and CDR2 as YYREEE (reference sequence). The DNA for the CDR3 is TGTGCCAGCAGCTCCCGTGTTAGGGAGAACACCATATATTTT. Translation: CASSSRVRENTIYF.

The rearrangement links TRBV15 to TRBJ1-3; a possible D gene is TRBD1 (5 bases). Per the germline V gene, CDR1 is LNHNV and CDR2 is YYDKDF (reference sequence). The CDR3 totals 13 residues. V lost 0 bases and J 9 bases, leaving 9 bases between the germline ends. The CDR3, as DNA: TGTGCCACCAGCAGAGATCGGGGGGGCACCATATATTTT. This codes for CATSRDRGGTIYF.

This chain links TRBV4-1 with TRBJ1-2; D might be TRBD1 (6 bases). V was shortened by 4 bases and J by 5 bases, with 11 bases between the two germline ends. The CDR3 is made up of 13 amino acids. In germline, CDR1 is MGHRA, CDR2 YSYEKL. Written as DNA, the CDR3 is TGCGCCAGCAGCCCTAGGACAGAGTATGGCTACACCTTC. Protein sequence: CASSPRTEYGYTF.

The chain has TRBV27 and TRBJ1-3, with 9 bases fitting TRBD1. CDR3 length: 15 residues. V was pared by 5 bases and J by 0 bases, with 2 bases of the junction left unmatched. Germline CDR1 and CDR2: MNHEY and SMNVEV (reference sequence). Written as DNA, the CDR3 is TGTGCCAGCAGTGGGACAGGGACCTCTGGAAACACCATATATTTT. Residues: CASSGTGTSGNTIYF.

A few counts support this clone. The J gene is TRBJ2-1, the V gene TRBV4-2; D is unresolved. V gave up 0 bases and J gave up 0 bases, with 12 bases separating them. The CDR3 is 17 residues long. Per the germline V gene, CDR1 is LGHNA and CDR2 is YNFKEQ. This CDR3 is CASSQEVSGRSYNEQFF. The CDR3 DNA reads TGTGCCAGCAGCCAAGAGGTATCAGGTCGCTCCTACAATGAGCAGTTCTTC.